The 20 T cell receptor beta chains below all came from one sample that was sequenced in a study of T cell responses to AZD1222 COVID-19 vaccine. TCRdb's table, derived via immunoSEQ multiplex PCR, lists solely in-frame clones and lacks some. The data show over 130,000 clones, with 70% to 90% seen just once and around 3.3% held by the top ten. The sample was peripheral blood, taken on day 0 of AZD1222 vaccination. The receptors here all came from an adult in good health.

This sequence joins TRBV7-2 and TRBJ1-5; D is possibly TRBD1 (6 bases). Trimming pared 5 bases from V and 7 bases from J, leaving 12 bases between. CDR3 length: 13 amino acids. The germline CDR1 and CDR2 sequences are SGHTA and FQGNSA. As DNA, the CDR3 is TGTGCCAGCAGCCGGGGACACAACCAGCCCCAGCATTTT. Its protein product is CASSRGHNQPQHF.

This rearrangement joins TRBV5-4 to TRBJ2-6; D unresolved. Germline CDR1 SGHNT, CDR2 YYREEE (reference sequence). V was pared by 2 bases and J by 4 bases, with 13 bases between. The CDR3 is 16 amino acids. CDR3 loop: CASSFRGVSGANVLTF. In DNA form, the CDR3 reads TGTGCCAGCAGCTTTCGTGGGGTCTCAGGGGCCAACGTCCTGACTTTC.

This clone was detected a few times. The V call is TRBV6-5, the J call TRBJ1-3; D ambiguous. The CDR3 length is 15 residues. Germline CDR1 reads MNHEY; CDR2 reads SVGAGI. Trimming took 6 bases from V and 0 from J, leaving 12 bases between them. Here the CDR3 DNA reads TGTGCCAGCAGGGCCGGGATAAGCTCTGGAAACACCATATATTTT. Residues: CASRAGISSGNTIYF.

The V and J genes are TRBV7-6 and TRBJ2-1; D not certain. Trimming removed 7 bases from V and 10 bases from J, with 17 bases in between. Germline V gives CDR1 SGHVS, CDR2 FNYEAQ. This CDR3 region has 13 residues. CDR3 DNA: TGTGCCAGCACCCCTCTCCGGCGTCCCGAGCAGTTCTTC. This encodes CASTPLRRPEQFF.

The CDR3, as DNA: TGCGCCAGCAGCCAAGCATACGGGACAATCAAGCGCGGGGAGCTGTTTTTT. It is translated as CASSQAYGTIKRGELFF. The chain carries TRBV4-3 and TRBJ2-2, with D maybe TRBD1 (6 bases). V was cut by 1 base and J by 7 bases, with 19 bases left in between. Germline CDR1 LGHNA, CDR2 YSLEER. The length of the CDR3 is 17 residues.

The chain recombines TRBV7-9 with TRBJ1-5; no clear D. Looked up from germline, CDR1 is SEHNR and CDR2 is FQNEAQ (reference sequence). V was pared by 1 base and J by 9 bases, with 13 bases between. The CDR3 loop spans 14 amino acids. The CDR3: CASSLGEGMGPQHF. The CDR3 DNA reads TGTGCCAGCAGCTTAGGAGAGGGAATGGGGCCCCAGCATTTT.

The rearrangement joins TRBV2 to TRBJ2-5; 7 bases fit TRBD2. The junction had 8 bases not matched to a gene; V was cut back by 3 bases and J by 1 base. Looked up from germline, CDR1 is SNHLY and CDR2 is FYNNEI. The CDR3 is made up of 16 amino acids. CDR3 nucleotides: TGTGCCAGCAGTGATGATAGGGCGGGGGTCCAAGAGACCCAGTACTTC. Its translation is CASSDDRAGVQETQYF. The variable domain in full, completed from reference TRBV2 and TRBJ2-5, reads EPEVTQTPSHQVTQMGQEVILRCVPISNHLYFYWYRQILGQKVEFLVSFYNNEISEKSEIFDDQFSVERPDGSNFTLKIRSTKLEDSAMYFCASSDDRAGVQETQYFGPGTRLLVL.

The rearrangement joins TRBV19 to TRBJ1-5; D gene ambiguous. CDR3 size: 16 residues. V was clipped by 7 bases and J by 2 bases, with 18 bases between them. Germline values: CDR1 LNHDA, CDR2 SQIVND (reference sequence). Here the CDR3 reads CASTLGTHIGNQPQHF. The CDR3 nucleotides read TGTGCCAGTACTCTCGGAACACACATAGGCAATCAGCCCCAGCATTTT.

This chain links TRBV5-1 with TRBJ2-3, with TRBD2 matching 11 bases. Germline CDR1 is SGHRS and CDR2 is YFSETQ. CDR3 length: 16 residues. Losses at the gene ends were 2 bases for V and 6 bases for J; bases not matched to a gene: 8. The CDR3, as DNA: TGCGCCAGCAGCTTTACCGGGACTAGCGGCGGGGATACGCAGTATTTT. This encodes CASSFTGTSGGDTQYF. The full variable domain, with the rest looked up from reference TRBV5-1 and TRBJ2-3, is KAGVTQTPRYLIKTRGQQVTLSCSPISGHRSVSWYQQTPGQGLQFLFEYFSETQRNKGNFPGRFSGRQFSNSRSEMNVSTLELGDSALYLCASSFTGTSGGDTQYFGPGTRLTVL.

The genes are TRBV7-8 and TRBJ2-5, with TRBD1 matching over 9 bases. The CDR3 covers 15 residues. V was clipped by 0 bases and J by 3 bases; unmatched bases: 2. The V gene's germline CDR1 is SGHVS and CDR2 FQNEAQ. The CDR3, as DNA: TGTGCCAGCAGCTTAGCTCGGACAGGGGAAGAGACCCAGTACTTC. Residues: CASSLARTGEETQYF.

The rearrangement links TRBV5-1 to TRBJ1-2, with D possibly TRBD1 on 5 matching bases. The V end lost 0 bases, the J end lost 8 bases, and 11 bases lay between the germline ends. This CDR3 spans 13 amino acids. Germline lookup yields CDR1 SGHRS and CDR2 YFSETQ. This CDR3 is CASSLVTDRGYTF. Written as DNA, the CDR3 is TGCGCCAGCAGCTTGGTGACAGATCGCGGCTACACCTTC.

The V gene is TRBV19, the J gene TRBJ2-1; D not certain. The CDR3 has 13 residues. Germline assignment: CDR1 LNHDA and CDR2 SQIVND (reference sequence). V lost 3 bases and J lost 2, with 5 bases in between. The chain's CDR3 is CASSIITYNEQFF. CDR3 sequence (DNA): TGTGCCAGTAGTATTATTACCTACAATGAGCAGTTCTTC.

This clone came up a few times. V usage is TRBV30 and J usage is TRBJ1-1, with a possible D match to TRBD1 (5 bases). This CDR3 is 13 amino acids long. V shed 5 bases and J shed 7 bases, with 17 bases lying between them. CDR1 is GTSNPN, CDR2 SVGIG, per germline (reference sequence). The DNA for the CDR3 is TGTGCCTGGGAAAAGGGGCAGTCTTTTGAAGCTTTCTTT. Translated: CAWEKGQSFEAFF. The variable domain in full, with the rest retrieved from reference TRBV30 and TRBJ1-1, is SQTIHQWPATLVQPVGSPLSLECTVEGTSNPNLYWYRQAAGRGLQLLFYSVGIGQISSEVPQNLSASRPQDRQFILSSKKLLLSDSGFYLCAWEKGQSFEAFFGQGTRLTVV.

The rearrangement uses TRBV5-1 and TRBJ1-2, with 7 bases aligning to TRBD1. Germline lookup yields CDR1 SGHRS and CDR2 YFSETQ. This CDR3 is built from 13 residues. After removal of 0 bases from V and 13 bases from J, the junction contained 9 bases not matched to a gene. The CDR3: CASSLGGPEGATF. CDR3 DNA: TGCGCCAGCAGCTTGGGGGGGCCAGAGGGGGCCACCTTC.

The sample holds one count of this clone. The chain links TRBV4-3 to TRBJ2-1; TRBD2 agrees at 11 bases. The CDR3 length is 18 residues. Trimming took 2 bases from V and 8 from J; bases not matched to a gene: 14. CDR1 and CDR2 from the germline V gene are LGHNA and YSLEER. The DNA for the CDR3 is TGCGCCAGCAGCCAAAAGGGTCGGCTAGCGGGAGGTAAGCATGAGCAGTTCTTC. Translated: CASSQKGRLAGGKHEQFF.

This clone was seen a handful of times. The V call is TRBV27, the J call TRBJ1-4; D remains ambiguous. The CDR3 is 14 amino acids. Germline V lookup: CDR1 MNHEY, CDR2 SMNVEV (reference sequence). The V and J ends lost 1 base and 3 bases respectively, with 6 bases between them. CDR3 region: CASSLFGSNEKLFF. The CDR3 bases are TGTGCCAGCAGTTTATTCGGGTCTAATGAAAAACTGTTTTTT.

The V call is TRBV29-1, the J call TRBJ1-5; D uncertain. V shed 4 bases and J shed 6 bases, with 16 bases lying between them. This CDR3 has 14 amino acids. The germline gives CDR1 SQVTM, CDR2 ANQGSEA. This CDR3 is CSVVIDVLGQPQHF. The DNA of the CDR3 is TGCAGCGTTGTTATCGACGTCTTAGGTCAGCCCCAGCATTTT.

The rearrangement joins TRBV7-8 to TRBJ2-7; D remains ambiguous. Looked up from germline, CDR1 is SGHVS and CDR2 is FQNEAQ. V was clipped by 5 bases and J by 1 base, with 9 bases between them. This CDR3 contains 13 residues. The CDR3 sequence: CASSPRRSYEQYF. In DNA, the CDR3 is TGTGCCAGCAGCCCTAGGAGATCCTACGAGCAGTACTTC. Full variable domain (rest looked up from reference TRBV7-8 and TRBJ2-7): GAGVSQSPRYKVAKRGQDVALRCDPISGHVSLFWYQQALGQGPEFLTYFQNEAQLDKSGLPSDRFFAERPEGSVSTLKIQRTQQEDSAVYLCASSPRRSYEQYFGPGTRLTVT.

As DNA, the CDR3 is TGTGCCAGCTCACCACCGGGACTACCGGAAGAGACCCAGTACTTC. This sequence encodes CASSPPGLPEETQYF. The chain couples TRBV18 to TRBJ2-5; 7 bases are shared with TRBD2. The CDR3 totals 15 residues. Germline V gene data show CDR1 as KGHSH and CDR2 as LQKENI. V lost 0 bases, J lost 3 bases, and 4 bases stayed unmatched. Complete variable domain (other parts from reference TRBV18 and TRBJ2-5): NAGVMQNPRHLVRRRGQEARLRCSPMKGHSHVYWYRQLPEEGLKFMVYLQKENIIDESGMPKERFSAEFPKEGPSILRIQQVVRGDSAAYFCASSPPGLPEETQYFGPGTRLLVL.

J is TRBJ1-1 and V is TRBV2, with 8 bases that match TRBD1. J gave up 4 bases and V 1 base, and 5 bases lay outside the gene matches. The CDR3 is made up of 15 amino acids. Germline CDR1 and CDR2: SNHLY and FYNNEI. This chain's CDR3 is CASSEGGQGFTEAFF. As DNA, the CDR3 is TGTGCCAGCAGTGAAGGAGGACAGGGTTTCACTGAAGCTTTCTTT.